These 21 T cell receptor beta chains were sequenced from one sample in a study of CD4 T cells in relation to SARS-CoV-2 and coronaviruses. These receptors are not linked to any known antigen. Sequencing was performed with immunoSEQ multiplex PCR; in TCRdb, only in-frame clones are kept and a portion is missing. Of about 37,000 clones listed, approximately 86% are singletons. The sequencing sample was made of naive CD4+ T cells from PBMCs, cultured in vitro. Subset in this sample: naive CD4+ T cells isolated by negative enrichment. These receptors originate from an adult with COVID-19.

The chain recombines TRBV6-1 with TRBJ1-5; 8 bases are shared with TRBD1. Losses at the gene ends were 3 bases for V and 3 bases for J; bases not matched to a gene: 19. Germline-derived CDR1 and CDR2 are MNHNS and SASEGT. This CDR3 is built from 20 residues. The CDR3 nucleotides read TGTGCCAGCAGTGATGGCCGGGGGGGACAGGCTAATGAGTTCAATCAGCCCCAGCATTTT. It translates to CASSDGRGGQANEFNQPQHF.

This clone came up a few times. The chain employs TRBV6-2 or TRBV6-3 and TRBJ2-7; the match to TRBD2 covers 10 bases. The CDR3 extends over 14 amino acids. J gave up 4 bases and V 2 bases, and 2 bases lay outside the gene matches. The germline V gene encodes CDR1 MNHEY and CDR2 SVGEGT. Written as DNA, the CDR3 is TGTGCCAGCAGTTACGAGACTAGCGGGTACGAGCAGTACTTC. Translated, it gives CASSYETSGYEQYF.

This clone was counted a single time. The chain uses TRBV18 and TRBJ2-3, with 7 positions matching TRBD1. In germline, CDR1 is KGHSH, CDR2 LQKENI. The ends lost 2 bases at V and 1 base at J; junction bases unmatched: 3. The CDR3 contains 15 residues. The CDR3 here is CASSPTTGGTDTQYF. For the CDR3, the DNA is TGTGCCAGCTCACCAACTACAGGGGGCACAGATACGCAGTATTTT.

This clone came up once. The rearrangement joins TRBV3-1 (or the pseudogene TRBV3-2) to TRBJ2-1; 11 bases are shared with TRBD2. In germline, CDR1 is LGHDT, CDR2 YNNKEL (reference sequence). The ends lost 1 base at V and 2 bases at J; junction bases unmatched: 4. This CDR3 comprises 17 residues. The CDR3: CASSQVVAGGAYNEQFF. Written as DNA, the CDR3 is TGTGCCAGCAGCCAAGTGGTAGCGGGAGGGGCCTACAATGAGCAGTTCTTC.

The chain uses TRBV28 and TRBJ2-7; 8 nucleotides align to TRBD1. Germline lookup yields CDR1 MDHEN and CDR2 SYDVKM. CDR3 size: 15 residues. V gave up 4 bases and J gave up 1 base; unmatched junction bases: 6. In DNA, the CDR3 is TGTGCCAGCAGTTGGGACAGGTGGCCTTCCTACGAGCAGTACTTC. Residues: CASSWDRWPSYEQYF.

The V call is TRBV10-1, the J call TRBJ2-3; D is ambiguous. Per germline, CDR1 WNHNN and CDR2 SYGVQD (reference sequence). There are 13 residues in the CDR3. The V gene lost 5 bases and the J gene lost 2 bases, with 8 bases spanning the gap. CDR3 DNA sequence: TGCGCCAGCAGTTTCGGCCTCACAGATACGCAGTATTTT. As protein: CASSFGLTDTQYF.

The V and J genes are TRBV6-5 and TRBJ2-1, with 10 bases lining up with TRBD2. Looked up from germline, CDR1 is MNHEY and CDR2 is SVGAGI. J gave up 7 bases and V 7 bases, and 7 bases lay outside the gene matches. The CDR3 totals 14 residues. In DNA, the CDR3 is TGTGCCAGCAACCACGGACTAGCGGAGAATGAGCAGTTCTTC. As protein: CASNHGLAENEQFF.

V is TRBV7-9 and J is TRBJ1-2, with 8 positions matching TRBD1. V dropped 3 bases and J dropped 8; count of bases not matched to a gene: 5. The germline gives CDR1 SEHNR, CDR2 FQNEAQ (reference sequence). CDR3 length: 13 residues. CDR3 in DNA: TGTGCCAGCAGCTTGTCAGGGGGCAAGGGCTACACCTTC. It codes for CASSLSGGKGYTF.

The chain employs TRBV5-4 and TRBJ2-5; unclear D gene. Germline V CDR1 and CDR2: SGHNT, YYREEE (reference sequence). CDR3 size: 12 residues. V was cut by 4 bases and J by 8 bases, with 12 bases left in between. CDR3 residues: CASSPNLVTQYF. CDR3 coding DNA: TGTGCCAGCAGCCCGAATCTTGTAACCCAGTACTTC.

CDR3 residues: CASSYSIMNTEAFF. CDR3 nucleotides: TGTGCCAGCAGTTACAGCATTATGAACACTGAAGCTTTCTTT. This chain links TRBV27 with TRBJ1-1; no clear D. This CDR3 region has 14 residues. In germline, CDR1 is MNHEY, CDR2 SMNVEV (reference sequence). V was pared by 4 bases and J by 0 bases, with 9 bases between.

The V call is TRBV29-1, the J call TRBJ1-5; D remains ambiguous. The CDR3 is 13 amino acids. Trimming removed 4 bases at V and 0 bases at J, with 7 bases between. Looked up from germline, CDR1 is SQVTM and CDR2 is ANQGSEA. The CDR3 nucleotides read TGCAGCGTTGTAGTGGATAGCAATCAGCCCCAGCATTTT. Protein sequence: CSVVVDSNQPQHF. Combining the CDR3 with reference TRBV29-1 and TRBJ1-5 gives the whole variable domain SAVISQKPSRDICQRGTSLTIQCQVDSQVTMMFWYRQQPGQSLTLIATANQGSEATYESGFVIDKFPISRPNLTFSTLTVSNMSPEDSSIYLCSVVVDSNQPQHFGDGTRLSIL.

J is TRBJ2-1 and V is TRBV5-4, with TRBD2 identical over 10 bases. Germline V gives CDR1 SGHNT, CDR2 YYREEE (reference sequence). There are 15 residues in the CDR3. The V gene end was trimmed by 7 bases and the J gene end by 5 bases; junction bases not matched to a gene: 9. The CDR3 spells CASSSGTSANNEQFF. In nucleotides, the CDR3 is TGTGCCAGCTCCTCAGGGACTAGCGCGAACAATGAGCAGTTCTTC.

V usage is TRBV30 and J usage is TRBJ1-5, with TRBD1 as a possible D gene (5 bases). V dropped 1 base and J dropped 7 bases, with 8 bases sitting between them. The CDR3 consists of 12 residues. Germline values: CDR1 GTSNPN, CDR2 SVGIG (reference sequence). CDR3 residues: CAWSGGGQPQHF. The CDR3 DNA sequence: TGTGCCTGGAGTGGGGGCGGGCAGCCCCAGCATTTT.

This sequence joins TRBV24-1 and TRBJ2-1, with 9 bases that match TRBD1. V gave up 4 bases and J gave up 9 bases; unmatched junction bases: 12. The CDR3 loop spans 16 amino acids. The germline V gene encodes CDR1 KGHDR and CDR2 SFDVKD. The chain's CDR3 is CATSDPTGGTSVEQFF. For the CDR3, the DNA is TGTGCCACCAGTGACCCGACAGGGGGTACCTCGGTTGAGCAGTTCTTC.

The chain recombines TRBV28 with TRBJ1-3; the match to TRBD1 covers 9 bases. The junction had 10 bases not matched to a gene; V was cut back by 3 bases and J by 7 bases. In germline, CDR1 is MDHEN, CDR2 SYDVKM. This CDR3 is 16 amino acids long. The CDR3 region is CASSFAGTGYGNTIYF. In DNA, the CDR3 is TGTGCCAGCAGTTTCGCCGGGACAGGGTATGGCAACACCATATATTTT.

The chain uses TRBV6-2 or TRBV6-3 and TRBJ2-5; D uncertain. Germline CDR1 reads MNHEY; CDR2 reads SVGEGT. Between the trimmed V and J ends, which lost 6 bases and 5 bases, there was a span of 7 bases. There are 11 residues in the CDR3. Written as DNA, the CDR3 is TGTGCCAGCAGCCGTGGGGAGACCCAGTACTTC. Translation gives CASSRGETQYF.

V and J are TRBV12-3 or TRBV12-4 and TRBJ2-7; D not certain. Trimming took 2 bases from V and 5 from J, leaving 4 bases between them. This CDR3 has 11 residues. CDR3 amino acids: CASSLLNEQYF. CDR3 nucleotides: TGTGCCAGCAGTTTACTAAACGAGCAGTACTTC.

J is TRBJ2-5 and V is TRBV7-3, with D maybe TRBD1 (6 bases). Germline V gene sequence: CDR1 SGHTA, CDR2 FQGTGA. The ends were cut back, 6 bases at V and 5 bases at J, with 13 bases in the middle. The CDR3 contains 13 residues. CDR3 coding DNA: TGTGCCAGCAGTGGTGGGACAAGCGAGACCCAGTACTTC. This encodes CASSGGTSETQYF.

The rearrangement uses TRBV19 and TRBJ2-7; the D gene is possibly TRBD2 (6 bases). The V gene's germline CDR1 is LNHDA and CDR2 SQIVND (reference sequence). The CDR3 extends over 11 amino acids. The germline V and J ends were trimmed by 5 bases and 6 bases, with 8 bases remaining between them. CDR3 residues: CASSEGGEQYF. The CDR3 DNA reads TGTGCCAGTAGTGAGGGAGGCGAGCAGTACTTC.

The V and J genes are TRBV7-8 and TRBJ1-2; the D gene is possibly TRBD1 (5 bases). This CDR3 comprises 15 residues. V gave up 5 bases and J gave up 6 bases, with 19 bases separating them. Germline assignment: CDR1 SGHVS and CDR2 FQNEAQ. Here the CDR3 reads CASSHHPRRDDGYTF. The DNA of the CDR3 is TGTGCCAGCAGCCACCATCCCCGCAGGGACGATGGCTACACCTTC. The full variable domain, completed using reference TRBV7-8 and TRBJ1-2, is GAGVSQSPRYKVAKRGQDVALRCDPISGHVSLFWYQQALGQGPEFLTYFQNEAQLDKSGLPSDRFFAERPEGSVSTLKIQRTQQEDSAVYLCASSHHPRRDDGYTFGSGTRLTVV.

This clone was detected only a few times. The chain couples TRBV6-1 to TRBJ1-5; D ambiguous. CDR3 length: 13 residues. The V and J ends lost 1 base and 6 bases respectively, with 7 bases between them. From germline, CDR1 is MNHNS and CDR2 SASEGT. The CDR3 region is CASSEEWLQPQHF. CDR3 nucleotides: TGTGCCAGCAGTGAAGAGTGGCTTCAGCCCCAGCATTTT.